What follows is one T cell receptor beta chain and its context. This CDR3 has 13 residues. V lost 2 bases to trimming and J lost 2 bases, with 9 bases between them. Germline loops: CDR1 SQVTM, CDR2 ANQGSEA. Only in-frame clones appear in the TCRdb table, and some are missing; sequencing was by immunoSEQ multiplex PCR. The sample shows about 150,000 clones, roughly four fifths of them seen only once. This sample was included in a study of blood T cell repertoires in COVID-19. The overall study: T cells, B-cell-depleted T cells, or PBMCs provided the cDNA or gDNA that served as material.

The receptor comes from a human donor with acute or convalescent COVID-19. The donor label of this sample is uncertain. The sample consisted of peripheral blood. The rearrangement links TRBV29-1 to TRBJ1-2; D possibly corresponds to TRBD1 (5 bases). The DNA of the CDR3 is TGCAGCGTTGAAAGACAGCTAAACTATGGCTACACCTTC. This translates into CSVERQLNYGYTF. The whole variable domain, remainder taken from reference TRBV29-1 and TRBJ1-2, is SAVISQKPSRDICQRGTSLTIQCQVDSQVTMMFWYRQQPGQSLTLIATANQGSEATYESGFVIDKFPISRPNLTFSTLTVSNMSPEDSSIYLCSVERQLNYGYTFGSGTRLTVV.